Each of the 5 T cell receptor beta chains below was sequenced from the same sample in a study of blood T cell repertoires in COVID-19. Some clones are missing from TCRdb's copy, which holds only in-frame ones; the method was immunoSEQ multiplex PCR. Of about 74,000 clones listed, 84% are singletons. The specimen sequenced was peripheral blood. Receptors originate from a man aged 70-80 years with acute or convalescent COVID-19.

The rearrangement uses TRBV4-1 and TRBJ2-1; D unresolved. The V and J ends lost 1 base and 1 base respectively, with 8 bases between them. Germline V CDR1 and CDR2: MGHRA, YSYEKL. The CDR3 totals 15 residues. The CDR3 DNA follows: TGCGCCAGCAGCCAAGGGATCGGGTCCTACAATGAGCAGTTCTTC. The encoded protein is CASSQGIGSYNEQFF.

The chain is built from TRBV14 and TRBJ1-2; no clear D. Germline V gene sequence: CDR1 SGHDN, CDR2 FVKESK. Trimming took off 0 bases at V and 5 bases at J, with 7 bases between the two ends. The CDR3 totals 13 residues. DNA of the CDR3: TGTGCCAGCAGCCAAGACACTTCATATGGCTACACCTTC. Protein sequence: CASSQDTSYGYTF. The entire variable domain, with the rest obtained from reference TRBV14 and TRBJ1-2, is as follows: EAGVTQFPSHSVIEKGQTVTLRCDPISGHDNLYWYRRVMGKEIKFLLHFVKESKQDESGMPNNRFLAERTGGTYSTLKVQPAELEDSGVYFCASSQDTSYGYTFGSGTRLTVV.

The rearrangement links TRBV13 to TRBJ2-5; a weak D match, TRBD1 (6 bases). The V end was cut by 5 bases, the J end by 3 bases, with 13 bases between. Germline assignment: CDR1 PRHDT and CDR2 FYEKMQ (reference sequence). The CDR3 sequence is 14 residues long. The CDR3 region has the DNA TGTGCCAGCAGCCACCGGGCAGGGGAAGAGACCCAGTACTTC. Amino acid sequence: CASSHRAGEETQYF.

The chain links TRBV18 to TRBJ1-3; tentative D call: TRBD1 (6 bases). The CDR3 is 14 residues long. The ends were cut back, 4 bases at V and 2 bases at J, with 9 bases in the middle. The germline V gene encodes CDR1 KGHSH and CDR2 LQKENI. This CDR3 is CASSQDSPGNTIYF. CDR3 bases: TGTGCCAGCTCACAGGACAGCCCTGGAAACACCATATATTTT.

This clone was seen a few times. This sequence joins TRBV6-1 and TRBJ1-1, with D possibly TRBD1 on 5 matching bases. Germline V lookup: CDR1 MNHNS, CDR2 SASEGT. There are 13 residues in the CDR3. V lost 3 bases to trimming and J lost 8 bases, with 13 bases between them. CDR3 nucleotide sequence: TGTGCCAGCAGTGATGGGGCAGGCCAAGAAGCTTTCTTT. Its protein product is CASSDGAGQEAFF.